This T cell receptor beta chain was documented in a study of post-analysis software for immune sequencing data. Study background: The disease courses spanned relapsing-remitting, secondary progressive and progressive-relapsing forms of multiple sclerosis. Study-wide findings and caveats: Samples sharing a preparation batch grouped tightly together when assessed by F measure. Multiple sclerosis patients showed significantly lower normalized Chao1 diversity than controls did. When patients were compared with controls, four or five TRBV segments were more frequent, TRBV5-6, TRBV5-1 and TRBV20-1 among them.

Losses at the gene ends were 10 bases for V and 4 bases for J; bases not matched to a gene: 6. This CDR3 spans 14 amino acids. Included in the TCR beta cDNA libraries were unique molecular identifiers. T cells numbering about 0.85 to 11 million yielded cDNA molecules that totaled about 500,000. One entry per CDR3 protein results from TCRdb running MiXCR on the PCR reads. The sample yields 450,000 to 700,000 distinct CDR3 sequences, roughly 46% seen once. A note on this clonotype: No antigen is known for it.

The chain employs TRBV12-3 or TRBV12-4 and TRBJ2-1, with 11 bases fitting TRBD2. This clonotype was obtained from a girl aged 5-17 years with multiple sclerosis. The material sequenced was blood. This CDR3 is CANRIAGGYNEQFF. CDR3 nucleotide sequence: TGTGCCAACAGAATAGCGGGGGGGTACAATGAGCAGTTCTTC.